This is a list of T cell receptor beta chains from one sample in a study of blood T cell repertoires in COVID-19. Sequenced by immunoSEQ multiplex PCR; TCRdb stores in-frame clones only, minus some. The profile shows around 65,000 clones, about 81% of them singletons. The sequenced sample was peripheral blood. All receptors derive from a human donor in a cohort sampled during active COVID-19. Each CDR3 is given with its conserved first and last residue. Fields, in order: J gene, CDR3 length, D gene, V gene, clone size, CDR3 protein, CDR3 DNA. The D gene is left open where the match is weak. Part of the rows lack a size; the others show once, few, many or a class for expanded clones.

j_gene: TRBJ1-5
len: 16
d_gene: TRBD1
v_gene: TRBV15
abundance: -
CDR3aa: CATSRDSAGGIQPQHF
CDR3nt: TGTGCCACCAGCAGAGATTCAGCAGGGGGGATACAGCCCCAGCATTTT

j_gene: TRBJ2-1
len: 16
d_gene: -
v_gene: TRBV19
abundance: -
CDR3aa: CASSTGRENVMNEQFF
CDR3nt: TGTGCCAGTAGTACGGGTCGGGAGAACGTTATGAATGAGCAGTTCTTC

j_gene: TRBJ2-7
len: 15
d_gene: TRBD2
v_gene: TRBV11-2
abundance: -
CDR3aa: CASSPTSRSSYEQYF
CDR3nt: TGTGCCAGCAGCCCGACTAGCCGAAGCTCCTACGAGCAGTACTTC

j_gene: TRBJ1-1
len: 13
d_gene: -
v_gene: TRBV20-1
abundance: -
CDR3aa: CSASLGSGTEAFF
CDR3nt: TGCAGTGCTAGTCTAGGTTCGGGGACTGAAGCTTTCTTT

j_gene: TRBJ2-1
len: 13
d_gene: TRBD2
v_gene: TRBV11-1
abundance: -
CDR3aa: CASSPGLASEQFF
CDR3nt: TGTGCCAGCAGCCCCGGACTAGCGAGTGAGCAGTTCTTC

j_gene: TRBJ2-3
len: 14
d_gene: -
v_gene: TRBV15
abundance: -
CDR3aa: CATSSRTSTDTQYF
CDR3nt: TGTGCCACCAGCTCTCGGACTAGCACAGATACGCAGTATTTT

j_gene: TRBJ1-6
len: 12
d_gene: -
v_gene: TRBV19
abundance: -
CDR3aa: CASAGEDSPLHF
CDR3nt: TGTGCCAGTGCCGGGGAAGATTCACCCCTCCACTTT

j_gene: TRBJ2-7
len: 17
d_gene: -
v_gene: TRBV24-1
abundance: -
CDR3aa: CATLRVRRDNEEKGQYF
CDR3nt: TGTGCCACCCTACGGGTGCGACGGGACAACGAAGAGAAGGGGCAGTACTTC

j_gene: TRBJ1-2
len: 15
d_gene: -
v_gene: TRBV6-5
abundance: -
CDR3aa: CASSYSGGANYGYTF
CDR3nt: TGTGCCAGCAGTTACTCGGGAGGGGCAAACTATGGCTACACCTTC

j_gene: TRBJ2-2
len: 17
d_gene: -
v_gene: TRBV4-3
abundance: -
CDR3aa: CASSQEIAASRTGELFF
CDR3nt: TGCGCCAGCAGCCAAGAGATAGCGGCCTCAAGGACCGGGGAGCTGTTTTTT

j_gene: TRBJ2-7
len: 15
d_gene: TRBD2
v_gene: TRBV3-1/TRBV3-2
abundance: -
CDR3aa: CASSQELAGGYEQYF
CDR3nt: TGTGCCAGCAGCCAAGAACTAGCGGGAGGGTACGAGCAGTACTTC

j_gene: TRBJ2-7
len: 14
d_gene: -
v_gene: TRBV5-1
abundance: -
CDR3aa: CASSLAPVSYEQYF
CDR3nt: TGCGCCAGCAGCTTGGCCCCCGTCTCCTACGAGCAGTACTTC

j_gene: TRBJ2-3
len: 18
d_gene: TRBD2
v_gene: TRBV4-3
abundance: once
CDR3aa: CASSPGSSGRASTDTQYF
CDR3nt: TGCGCCAGCAGCCCTGGCAGTAGCGGGAGGGCCTCCACAGATACGCAGTATTTT

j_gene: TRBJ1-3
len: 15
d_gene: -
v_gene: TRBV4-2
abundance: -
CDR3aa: CASSQDSPSGNTIYF
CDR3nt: TGTGCCAGCAGCCAAGATTCTCCCTCTGGAAACACCATATATTTT

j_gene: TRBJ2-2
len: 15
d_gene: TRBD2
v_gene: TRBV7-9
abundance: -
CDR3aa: CASSLSGDRSGELFF
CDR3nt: TGTGCCAGCAGCTTGAGCGGGGACCGGTCCGGGGAGCTGTTTTTT

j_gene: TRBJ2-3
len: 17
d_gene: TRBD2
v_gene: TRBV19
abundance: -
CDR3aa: CASSIPGLADSTDTQYF
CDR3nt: TGTGCCAGTAGTATACCGGGACTAGCGGATAGCACAGATACGCAGTATTTT

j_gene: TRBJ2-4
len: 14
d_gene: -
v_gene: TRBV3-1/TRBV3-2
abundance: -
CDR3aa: CASSQGGPVEGQHF
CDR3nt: TGTGCCAGCAGCCAAGGGGGGCCCGTGGAGGGACAGCACTTC

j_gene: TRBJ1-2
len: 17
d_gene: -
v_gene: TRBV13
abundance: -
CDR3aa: CASSLEGVGATFNGYTF
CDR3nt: TGTGCCAGCAGCTTAGAAGGGGTAGGGGCAACCTTTAATGGCTACACCTTC

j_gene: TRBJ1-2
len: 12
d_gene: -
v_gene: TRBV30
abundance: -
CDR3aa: CAWSVMEVGYTF
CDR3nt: TGTGCCTGGAGTGTGATGGAGGTGGGCTACACCTTC

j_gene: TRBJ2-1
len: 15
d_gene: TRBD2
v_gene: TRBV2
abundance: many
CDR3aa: CASLLAGGTGNEQFF
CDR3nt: TGTGCCAGCCTTCTAGCGGGAGGGACCGGCAATGAGCAGTTCTTC

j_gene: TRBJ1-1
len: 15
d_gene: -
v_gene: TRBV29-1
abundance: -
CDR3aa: CSVESHGGSNTEAFF
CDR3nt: TGCAGCGTTGAATCCCACGGGGGATCGAACACTGAAGCTTTCTTT

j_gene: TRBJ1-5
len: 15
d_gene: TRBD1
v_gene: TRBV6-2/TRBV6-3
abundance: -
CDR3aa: CASSPPGQGGQPQHF
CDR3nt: TGTGCCAGCAGTCCCCCGGGACAGGGGGGTCAGCCCCAGCATTTT

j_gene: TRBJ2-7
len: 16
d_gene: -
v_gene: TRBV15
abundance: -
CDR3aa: CATSTTAGLNPYEQYF
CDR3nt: TGTGCCACCAGCACCACGGCCGGGTTAAATCCCTACGAGCAGTACTTC

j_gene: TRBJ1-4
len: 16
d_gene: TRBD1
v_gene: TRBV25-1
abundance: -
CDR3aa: CASSENPGTGNEKLFF
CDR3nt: TGTGCCAGCAGTGAAAACCCCGGGACAGGGAATGAAAAACTGTTTTTT

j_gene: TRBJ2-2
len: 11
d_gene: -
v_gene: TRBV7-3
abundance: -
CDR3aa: CASSSGGELFF
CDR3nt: TGTGCCAGCAGCAGCGGGGGGGAGCTGTTTTTT

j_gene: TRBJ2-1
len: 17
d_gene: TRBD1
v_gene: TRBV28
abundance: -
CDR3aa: CASSFPLGQGQGNEQFF
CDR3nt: TGTGCCAGCAGTTTTCCTTTGGGACAGGGTCAAGGCAATGAGCAGTTCTTC

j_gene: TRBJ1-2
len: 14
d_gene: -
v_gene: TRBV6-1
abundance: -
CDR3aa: CASSDAPANYGYTF
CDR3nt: TGTGCCAGCAGTGATGCACCAGCTAACTATGGCTACACCTTC

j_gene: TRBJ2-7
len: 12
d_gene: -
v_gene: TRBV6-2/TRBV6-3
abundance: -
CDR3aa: CASSPQGIEQYF
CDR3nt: TGTGCCAGCAGCCCCCAGGGGATCGAGCAGTACTTC

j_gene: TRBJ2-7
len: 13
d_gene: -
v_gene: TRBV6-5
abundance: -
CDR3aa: CASSYVSGYEQYF
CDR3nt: TGTGCCAGCAGTTACGTCTCGGGCTACGAGCAGTACTTC